The present TCR beta chain was sequenced within a study of regulatory T cells in long-lasting Graves disease. This clonotype was seen at least ten times. Its target is not known. V trimming: 4 bases; J trimming: 7 bases; junction bases outside the gene matches: 12. This CDR3 is 15 amino acids long. The germline V gene has CDR1 PRHDT and CDR2 FYEKMQ (reference sequence). The study, taken as a whole, reports: Persistent disease was associated with favored TRBV28 usage and with favored use of TRBJ1-2 and TRBJ2-5.

Combining iRepertoire HTBI primers with Arm-PCR of CDR3 regions, the authors built TCR beta libraries. From the multiplex PCR reads, TCRdb called clonotypes with MiXCR, one entry per CDR3 protein. Among 390,000 or so distinct CDR3 sequences listed, approximately 10% were seen once. Time point meaning: newly diagnosed GD, antithyroid drugs for less than 3 months. Scientists built the TCR library using RNA that was extracted from PBMCs. A further study also used this sample, focusing on T cells in Graves' hyperthyroidism and ophthalmopathy. From that second work: Diagnosis of hyperthyroidism was new in patients aged 18 to 65, and its duration was under 2 months. Classification by a 13 V-J model distinguished ophthalmopathy from stable hyperthyroidism.

The rearrangement uses TRBV13 and TRBJ1-1; 7 bases are a match to TRBD1. This TCR came from a woman aged 18-29 years with Graves disease. Sequences were derived from peripheral blood mononuclear cells (PBMCs), sampled at new diagnosis, from a patient treated with antithyroid drugs. The CDR3 sequence: CASSSGTAGGLEAFF. CDR3 bases: TGTGCCAGCAGCTCCGGGACAGCCGGAGGCCTTGAAGCTTTCTTT.